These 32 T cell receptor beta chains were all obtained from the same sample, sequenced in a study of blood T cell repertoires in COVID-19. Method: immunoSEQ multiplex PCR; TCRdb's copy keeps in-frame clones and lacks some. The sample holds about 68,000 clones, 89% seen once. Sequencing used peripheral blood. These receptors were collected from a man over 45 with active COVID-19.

The CDR3 loop reads CASSRQDRETQYF. The DNA for the CDR3 is TGTGCCAGCTCGCGACAGGATAGGGAGACCCAGTACTTC. The chain recombines TRBV18 with TRBJ2-5; TRBD1 might be the D (6 bases). This CDR3 is 13 amino acids long. Germline assignment: CDR1 KGHSH and CDR2 LQKENI. V was clipped by 6 bases and J by 5 bases, with 13 bases between them.

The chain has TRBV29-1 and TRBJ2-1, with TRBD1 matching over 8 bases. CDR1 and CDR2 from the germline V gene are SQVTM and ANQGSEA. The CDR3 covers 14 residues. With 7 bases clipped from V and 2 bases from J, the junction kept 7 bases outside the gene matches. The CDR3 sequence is CSAMPGGPYNEQFF. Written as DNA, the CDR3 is TGCAGCGCTATGCCAGGGGGCCCCTACAATGAGCAGTTCTTC.

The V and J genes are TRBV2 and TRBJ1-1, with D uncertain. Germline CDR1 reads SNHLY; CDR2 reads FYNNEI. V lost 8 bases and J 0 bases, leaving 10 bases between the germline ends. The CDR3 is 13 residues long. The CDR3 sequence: CASSRGLNTEAFF. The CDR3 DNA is TGTGCCAGCTCACGAGGTTTGAACACTGAAGCTTTCTTT.

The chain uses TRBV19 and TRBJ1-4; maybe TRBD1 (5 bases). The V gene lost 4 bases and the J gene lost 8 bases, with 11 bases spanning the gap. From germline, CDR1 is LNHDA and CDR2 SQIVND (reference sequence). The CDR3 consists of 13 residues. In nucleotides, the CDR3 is TGTGCCAGTAGTAAGGGGTTTGAGGAAAAACTGTTTTTT. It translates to CASSKGFEEKLFF.

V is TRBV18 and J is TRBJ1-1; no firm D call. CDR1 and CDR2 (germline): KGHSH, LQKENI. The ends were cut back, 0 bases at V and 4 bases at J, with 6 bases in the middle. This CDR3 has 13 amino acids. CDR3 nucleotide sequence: TGTGCCAGCTCACCACCGTCTATCACTGAAGCTTTCTTT. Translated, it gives CASSPPSITEAFF.

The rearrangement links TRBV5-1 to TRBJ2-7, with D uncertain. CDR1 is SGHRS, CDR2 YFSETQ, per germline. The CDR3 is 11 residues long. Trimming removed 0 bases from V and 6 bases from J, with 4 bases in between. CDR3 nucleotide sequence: TGCGCCAGCAGCTTGGATCGCGAGCAGTACTTC. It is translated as CASSLDREQYF.

In DNA, the CDR3 is TGTGCCAGCAGCCAGCCAGGCGCTTTCTATGGCTACACCTTC. Translation: CASSQPGAFYGYTF. The rearrangement uses TRBV3-1 (or the pseudogene TRBV3-2) and TRBJ1-2; no clear D gene. Germline V gene sequence: CDR1 LGHDT, CDR2 YNNKEL (reference sequence). Trimming shortened V by 3 bases and J by 4 bases, and 12 bases separated the two germline ends. The CDR3 extends over 14 amino acids.

CDR3 in amino acids: CARTRTLRTPLHF. Written as DNA, the CDR3 is TGCGCCAGAACCCGGACACTTCGAACCCCCCTCCACTTT. V and J are TRBV23-1 and TRBJ1-6, with a weak D call TRBD1 (5 bases). TRBV23-1 is known as an ORF, though its function is uncertain. The V end was cut by 9 bases, the J end by 13 bases, with 19 bases between. The CDR3 runs to 13 residues.

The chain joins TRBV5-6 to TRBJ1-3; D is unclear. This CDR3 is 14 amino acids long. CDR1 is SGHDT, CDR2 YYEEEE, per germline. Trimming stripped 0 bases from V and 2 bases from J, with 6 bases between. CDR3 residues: CASSLAEAGNTIYF. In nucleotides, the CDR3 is TGTGCCAGCAGCTTGGCAGAGGCTGGAAACACCATATATTTT.

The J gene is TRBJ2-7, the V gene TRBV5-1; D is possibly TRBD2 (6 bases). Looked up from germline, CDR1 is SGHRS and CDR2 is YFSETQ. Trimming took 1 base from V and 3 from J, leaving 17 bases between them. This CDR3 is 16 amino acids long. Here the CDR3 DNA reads TGCGCCAGCAGCTTGCCCCGTGAGGGAGGCCTCTACGAGCAGTACTTC. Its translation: CASSLPREGGLYEQYF.

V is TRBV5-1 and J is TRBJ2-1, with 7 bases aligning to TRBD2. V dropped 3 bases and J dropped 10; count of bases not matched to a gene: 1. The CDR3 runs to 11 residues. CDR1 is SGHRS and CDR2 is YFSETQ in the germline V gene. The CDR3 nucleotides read TGCGCCAGCAGCTCAGCGGGGGAGCAGTTCTTC. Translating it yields CASSSAGEQFF.

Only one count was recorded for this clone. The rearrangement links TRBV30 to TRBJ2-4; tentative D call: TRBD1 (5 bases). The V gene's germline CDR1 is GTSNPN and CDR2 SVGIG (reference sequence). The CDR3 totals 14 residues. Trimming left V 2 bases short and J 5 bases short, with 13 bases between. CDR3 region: CAWSPGFGENIQYF. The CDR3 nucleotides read TGTGCCTGGAGTCCAGGGTTTGGGGAAAACATTCAGTACTTC.

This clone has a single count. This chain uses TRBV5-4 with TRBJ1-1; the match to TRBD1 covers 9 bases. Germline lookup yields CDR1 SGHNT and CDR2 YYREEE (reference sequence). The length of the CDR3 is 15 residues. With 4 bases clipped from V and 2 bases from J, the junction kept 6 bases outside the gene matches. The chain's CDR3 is CASSGGQGGNTEAFF. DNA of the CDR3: TGTGCCAGCAGCGGGGGACAGGGAGGTAACACTGAAGCTTTCTTT.

The CDR3, as DNA: TGTGCCAGCAGGGCGGGGACAGGATTCGAAAAACTGTTTTTT. It yields the protein CASRAGTGFEKLFF. The chain uses TRBV28 and TRBJ1-4; 8 bases are shared with TRBD1. Germline values: CDR1 MDHEN, CDR2 SYDVKM. The CDR3 contains 14 residues. Trimming took 6 bases from V and 8 from J; bases not matched to a gene: 8.

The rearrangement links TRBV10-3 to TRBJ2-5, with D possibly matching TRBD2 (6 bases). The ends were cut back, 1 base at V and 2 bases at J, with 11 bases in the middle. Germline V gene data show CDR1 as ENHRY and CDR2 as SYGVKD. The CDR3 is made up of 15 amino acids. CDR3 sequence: CAISEFGGRQETQYF. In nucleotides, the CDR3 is TGTGCCATCAGTGAGTTTGGAGGGCGTCAAGAGACCCAGTACTTC.

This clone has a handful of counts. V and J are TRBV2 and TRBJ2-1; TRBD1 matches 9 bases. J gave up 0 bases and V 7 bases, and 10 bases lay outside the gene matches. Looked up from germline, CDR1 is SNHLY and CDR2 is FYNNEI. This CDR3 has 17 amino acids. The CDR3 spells CASKGGQGLSSYNEQFF. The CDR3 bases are TGTGCCAGCAAAGGGGGACAGGGCTTGAGCTCCTACAATGAGCAGTTCTTC.

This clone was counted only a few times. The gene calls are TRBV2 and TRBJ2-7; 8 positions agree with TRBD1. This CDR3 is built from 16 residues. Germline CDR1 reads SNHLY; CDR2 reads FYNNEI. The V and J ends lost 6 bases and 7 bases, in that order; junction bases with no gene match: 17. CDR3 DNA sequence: TGTGCCAGCAGCCCCGCCCTGAGGGGACAGGCGGGGGAGCAGTACTTC. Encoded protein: CASSPALRGQAGEQYF.

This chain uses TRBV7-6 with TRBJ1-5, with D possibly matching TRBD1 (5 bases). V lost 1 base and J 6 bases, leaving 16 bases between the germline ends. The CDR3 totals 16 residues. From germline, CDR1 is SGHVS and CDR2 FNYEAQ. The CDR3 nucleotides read TGTGCCAGCAGCTTAGATGTGGCAGGGAATAGTCAGCCCCAGCATTTT. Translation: CASSLDVAGNSQPQHF.

For the CDR3, the DNA is TGCGCCAGCAGCAGAGGCTACGGTCAGCCCCAGCATTTT. Encoded protein: CASSRGYGQPQHF. The chain is built from TRBV10-2 and TRBJ1-5, with D uncertain. V lost 6 bases and J lost 6, with 12 bases in between. CDR1 WSHSY and CDR2 SAAADI come from the germline V gene. The CDR3 is 13 residues long.

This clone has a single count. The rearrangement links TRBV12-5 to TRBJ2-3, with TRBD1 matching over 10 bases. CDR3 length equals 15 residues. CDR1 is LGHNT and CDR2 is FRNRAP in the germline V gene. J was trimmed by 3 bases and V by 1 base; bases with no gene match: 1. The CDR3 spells CASGLGQGATDTQYF. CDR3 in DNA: TGTGCTAGTGGTTTGGGACAGGGGGCTACAGATACGCAGTATTTT.

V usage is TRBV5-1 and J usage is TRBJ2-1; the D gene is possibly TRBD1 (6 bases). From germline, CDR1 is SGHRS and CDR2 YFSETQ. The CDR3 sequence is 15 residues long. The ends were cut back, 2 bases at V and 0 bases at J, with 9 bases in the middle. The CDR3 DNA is TGCGCCAGCAGCTTCCAGGGGAGCTCCTACAATGAGCAGTTCTTC. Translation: CASSFQGSSYNEQFF.

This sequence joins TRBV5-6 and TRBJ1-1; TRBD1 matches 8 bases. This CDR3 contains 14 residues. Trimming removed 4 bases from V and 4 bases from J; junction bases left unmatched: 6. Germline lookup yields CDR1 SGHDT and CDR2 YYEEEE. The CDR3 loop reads CASSPSTGGTEAFF. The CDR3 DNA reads TGTGCCAGCAGCCCAAGCACAGGGGGCACTGAAGCTTTCTTT.

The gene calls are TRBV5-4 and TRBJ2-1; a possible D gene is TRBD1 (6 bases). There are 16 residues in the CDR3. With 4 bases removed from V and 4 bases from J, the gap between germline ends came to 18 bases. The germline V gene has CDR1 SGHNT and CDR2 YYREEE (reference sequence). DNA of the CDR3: TGTGCCAGCAGCAAAGGGGGTAGGGGCGAGTACAATGAGCAGTTCTTC. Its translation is CASSKGGRGEYNEQFF.

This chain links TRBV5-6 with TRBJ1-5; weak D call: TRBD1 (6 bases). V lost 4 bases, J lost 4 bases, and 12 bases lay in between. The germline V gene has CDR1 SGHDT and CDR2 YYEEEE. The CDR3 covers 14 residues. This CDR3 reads CASSARQANQPQHF. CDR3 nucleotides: TGTGCCAGCAGCGCGAGACAGGCTAATCAGCCCCAGCATTTT.

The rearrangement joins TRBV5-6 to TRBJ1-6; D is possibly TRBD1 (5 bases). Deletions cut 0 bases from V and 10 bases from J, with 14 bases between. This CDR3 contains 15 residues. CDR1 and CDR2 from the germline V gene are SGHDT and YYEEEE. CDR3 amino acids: CASSLEQGGRSPLHF. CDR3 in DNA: TGTGCCAGCAGCTTGGAGCAGGGTGGACGCTCACCCCTCCACTTT.

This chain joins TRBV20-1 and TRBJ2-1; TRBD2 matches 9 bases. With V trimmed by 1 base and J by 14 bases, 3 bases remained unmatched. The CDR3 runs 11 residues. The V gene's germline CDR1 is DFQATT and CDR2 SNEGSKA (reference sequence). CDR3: CSARGLAGKFF. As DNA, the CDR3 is TGCAGTGCTAGAGGCCTAGCGGGGAAGTTCTTC.

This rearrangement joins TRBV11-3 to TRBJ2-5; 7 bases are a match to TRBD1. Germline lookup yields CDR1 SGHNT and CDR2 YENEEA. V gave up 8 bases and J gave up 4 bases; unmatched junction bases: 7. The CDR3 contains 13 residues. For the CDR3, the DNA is TGTGCCAGCTCAGGTGGGACAGTAGAGACCCAGTACTTC. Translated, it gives CASSGGTVETQYF.

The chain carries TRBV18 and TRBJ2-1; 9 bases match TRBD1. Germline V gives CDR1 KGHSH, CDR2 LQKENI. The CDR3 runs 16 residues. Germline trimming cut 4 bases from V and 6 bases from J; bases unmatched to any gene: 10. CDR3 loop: CASSLPGTGYFNEQFF. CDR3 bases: TGTGCCAGCTCACTACCCGGGACAGGGTATTTCAATGAGCAGTTCTTC.

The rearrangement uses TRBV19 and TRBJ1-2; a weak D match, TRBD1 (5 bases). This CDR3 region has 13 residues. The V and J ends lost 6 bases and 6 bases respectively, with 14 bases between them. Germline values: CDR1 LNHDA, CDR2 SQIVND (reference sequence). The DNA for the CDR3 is TGTGCCAGTAGCGTCAGGGTCTTTGATGGCTACACCTTC. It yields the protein CASSVRVFDGYTF.

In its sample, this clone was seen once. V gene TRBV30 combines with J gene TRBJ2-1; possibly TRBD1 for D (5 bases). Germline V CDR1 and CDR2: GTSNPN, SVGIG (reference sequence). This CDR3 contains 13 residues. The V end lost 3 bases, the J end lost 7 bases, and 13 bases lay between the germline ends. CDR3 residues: CAWRTGSRNEQFF. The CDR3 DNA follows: TGTGCCTGGAGAACAGGATCACGGAATGAGCAGTTCTTC.

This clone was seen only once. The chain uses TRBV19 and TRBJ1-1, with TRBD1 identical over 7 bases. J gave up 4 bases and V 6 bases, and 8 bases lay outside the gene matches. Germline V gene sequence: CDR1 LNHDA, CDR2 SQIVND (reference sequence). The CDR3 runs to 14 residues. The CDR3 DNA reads TGTGCCAGTAGCCTCTTGACAGGGATCACTGAAGCTTTCTTT. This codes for CASSLLTGITEAFF. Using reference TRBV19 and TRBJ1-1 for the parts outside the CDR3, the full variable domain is DGGITQSPKYLFRKEGQNVTLSCEQNLNHDAMYWYRQDPGQGLRLIYYSQIVNDFQKGDIAEGYSVSREKKESFPLTVTSAQKNPTAFYLCASSLLTGITEAFFGQGTRLTVV.

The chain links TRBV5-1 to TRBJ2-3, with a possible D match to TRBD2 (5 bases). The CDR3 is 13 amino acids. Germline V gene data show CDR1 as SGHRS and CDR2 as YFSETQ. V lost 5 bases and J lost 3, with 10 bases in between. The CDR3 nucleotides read TGCGCCAGCAGTGATCCGGGGACAGATACGCAGTATTTT. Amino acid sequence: CASSDPGTDTQYF.